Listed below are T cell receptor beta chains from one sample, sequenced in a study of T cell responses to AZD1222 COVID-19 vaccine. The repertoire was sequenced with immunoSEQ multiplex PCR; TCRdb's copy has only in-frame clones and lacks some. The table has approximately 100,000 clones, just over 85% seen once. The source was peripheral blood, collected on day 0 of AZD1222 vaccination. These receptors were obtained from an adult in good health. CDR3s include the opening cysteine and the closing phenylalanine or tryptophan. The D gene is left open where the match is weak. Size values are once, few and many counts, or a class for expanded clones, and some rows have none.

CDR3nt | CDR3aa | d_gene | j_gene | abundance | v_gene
TGTGCCAGCACCCTAACAGGGACGATATACAATGAGCAGTTCTTC | CASTLTGTIYNEQFF | - | TRBJ2-1 | - | TRBV6-5
TGTGCCAGCAGCCTAAGGGGAGCGGGATCGAACACCGGGGAGCTGTTTTTT | CASSLRGAGSNTGELFF | TRBD2 | TRBJ2-2 | - | TRBV9
TGTGCCACCAGCAGAGATGGAGTTAGGGGTTCAACTAATGAAAAACTGTTTTTT | CATSRDGVRGSTNEKLFF | - | TRBJ1-4 | - | TRBV15
TGTGCCAGTAGACAGAGCTCCTACAATGAGCAGTTCTTC | CASRQSSYNEQFF | - | TRBJ2-1 | - | TRBV12-3/TRBV12-4
TGTGCCATCAGTGAGAATCGGGACAGCCTCAATTCACCCCTCCACTTT | CAISENRDSLNSPLHF | TRBD1 | TRBJ1-6 | - | TRBV10-3
TGTGCCAGCAGCTTGGGGAATAGCAATCAGCCCCAGCATTTT | CASSLGNSNQPQHF | - | TRBJ1-5 | - | TRBV7-2
TGTGCCAGCAGTGGGCAGGGGGCGCGAAGCAATCAGCCCCAGCATTTT | CASSGQGARSNQPQHF | TRBD1 | TRBJ1-5 | - | TRBV2
TGTGCCAGCAGCCCAAAAATGGACACAATCAATCAGCCCCAGCATTTT | CASSPKMDTINQPQHF | - | TRBJ1-5 | - | TRBV7-3
TGTGCCAGCCCCAGTGGCCCAGAGCGTGAGCAGTTCTTC | CASPSGPEREQFF | - | TRBJ2-1 | - | TRBV25-1
TGTGCCACCAGTGAAACCGGGGCCTCCTACGAGCAGTACTTC | CATSETGASYEQYF | - | TRBJ2-7 | - | TRBV24-1
TGTGCCAGCAGTTGGGACCCGAACACTGAAGCTTTCTTT | CASSWDPNTEAFF | - | TRBJ1-1 | - | TRBV6-2/TRBV6-3
TGTGCCAGCAGCATAATAGTTTTCGATACGCAGTATTTT | CASSIIVFDTQYF | - | TRBJ2-3 | - | TRBV14
TGTGCCAGCAGCTTGAGGGTAGAGGGTTCGTCACCCCTCCACTTT | CASSLRVEGSSPLHF | - | TRBJ1-6 | - | TRBV5-4
TGTGCCAGCAGTAGGGACCGGAGCTCCTACGAGCAGTACTTC | CASSRDRSSYEQYF | - | TRBJ2-7 | - | TRBV6-5
TGTGCCAGCAGGGTTAGCGGGATGAACACCGGGGAGCTGTTTTTT | CASRVSGMNTGELFF | TRBD2 | TRBJ2-2 | - | TRBV2
TGTGCCAGCAGTCGGGACAGGGTAAATGAAAAACTGTTTTTT | CASSRDRVNEKLFF | TRBD1 | TRBJ1-4 | once | TRBV7-2
TGTGCCTGGAGCCTAACTAGCGGGACCATTTCAGAGCAGTTCTTC | CAWSLTSGTISEQFF | TRBD2 | TRBJ2-1 | - | TRBV30
TGTGCCAGCCTTAAGTGGGAAGGAAGCTCCTACGAGCAGTACTTC | CASLKWEGSSYEQYF | - | TRBJ2-7 | - | TRBV28
TGTGCCAGCAGTACCCTGGGGGCTAATTCACCCCTCCACTTT | CASSTLGANSPLHF | - | TRBJ1-6 | - | TRBV28
TGTGCCAGCAGTGCAAACAGGGAAGGAAGCAATCAGCCCCAGCATTTT | CASSANREGSNQPQHF | - | TRBJ1-5 | - | TRBV2
TGTGCCAGCAGCTTACAGGGGCGCGGTTTTAATCAGCCCCAGCATTTT | CASSLQGRGFNQPQHF | TRBD1 | TRBJ1-5 | once | TRBV5-4
TGCGCCAGCAGCCTCCAACCCGGGACAGGATCCTACGAGCAGTACTTC | CASSLQPGTGSYEQYF | TRBD1 | TRBJ2-7 | - | TRBV4-1
TGTGCCAGCAGCTTAGGAGGGGGATCGGACTATGGCTACACCTTC | CASSLGGGSDYGYTF | - | TRBJ1-2 | few | TRBV7-9
TGTGCCAGCAGCTTGGCGGCGACATCGGGCAATCAGCCCCAGCATTTT | CASSLAATSGNQPQHF | - | TRBJ1-5 | - | TRBV5-6
TGTGCCACCGCACAGGGGGTAGGGGAAAAACTGTTTTTT | CATAQGVGEKLFF | TRBD1 | TRBJ1-4 | - | TRBV19
TGTGCCAGCAGTGGGGGACGCAATCAGCCCCAGCATTTT | CASSGGRNQPQHF | - | TRBJ1-5 | once | TRBV6-2/TRBV6-3
TGTGCCAGCAGCCCTCGGGAGAAAACCTACAATGAGCAGTTCTTC | CASSPREKTYNEQFF | - | TRBJ2-1 | - | TRBV9
TGTGCCAGCAGTTTCAACCTAGACAGGGGCTGGACTGAAGCTTTCTTT | CASSFNLDRGWTEAFF | TRBD1 | TRBJ1-1 | once | TRBV28
TGTGCCAGCTCACCAGCAGGGAGTAGCACTGAAGCTTTCTTT | CASSPAGSSTEAFF | - | TRBJ1-1 | - | TRBV18
TGCAGCGTTGAAAACCGACAGGGAGCAGATACGCAGTATTTT | CSVENRQGADTQYF | TRBD1 | TRBJ2-3 | - | TRBV29-1
TGTGCCAGCAGCCAATCGAGACAGGGGGCGGATGGCTACACCTTC | CASSQSRQGADGYTF | TRBD1 | TRBJ1-2 | - | TRBV16
TGTGCCAGCAGTGGGTCAGTCTCCCGGGACCAGAAAACTGGAAACACCATATATTTT | CASSGSVSRDQKTGNTIYF | - | TRBJ1-3 | - | TRBV2
TGCGCCAGCAGCCAAAGCCCCGCAGGGGGCTCTGGGGCCAACGTCCTGACTTTC | CASSQSPAGGSGANVLTF | TRBD1 | TRBJ2-6 | - | TRBV4-3
TGTGCCAGCAGCGCAGATTACACCGGGGAGCTGTTTTTT | CASSADYTGELFF | - | TRBJ2-2 | - | TRBV9
TGTGCCAGCAGTTACCCCGGACGCTTTCCCTATGGCTACACCTTC | CASSYPGRFPYGYTF | - | TRBJ1-2 | once | TRBV6-2/TRBV6-3
TGTGCCAGCTTTTCCAGGAGACCTGATGAAAAACTGTTTTTT | CASFSRRPDEKLFF | - | TRBJ1-4 | - | TRBV18
TGTGCCAGCAGCCAAGAAGGAGGGGCCGGCAATCAGCCCCAGCATTTT | CASSQEGGAGNQPQHF | - | TRBJ1-5 | - | TRBV3-1/TRBV3-2
TGTGCCAGCAGCCTCGGGACAGGGAAATTTGTTACTGGAAACACCATATATTTT | CASSLGTGKFVTGNTIYF | TRBD1 | TRBJ1-3 | - | TRBV14
TGTGCCAGCAGCCCTTCAGCGGGAGGGCTTAGCACCGGGGAGCTGTTTTTT | CASSPSAGGLSTGELFF | TRBD2 | TRBJ2-2 | - | TRBV7-2
TGTGCCTGGACGAATTGGGGCGCAGGAGATACGCAGTATTTT | CAWTNWGAGDTQYF | - | TRBJ2-3 | - | TRBV30
TGTGCCAGCAGCCAGGGACAGGGATATGGCTACACCTTC | CASSQGQGYGYTF | TRBD1 | TRBJ1-2 | - | TRBV28
TGTGCCAGCAGGCCCCCCGGGAGGAACTATGGCTACACCTTC | CASRPPGRNYGYTF | - | TRBJ1-2 | once | TRBV28
TGTGCCAGCAGTTATAGGGCTAGCAGGGACACCGGGGAGCTGTTTTTT | CASSYRASRDTGELFF | - | TRBJ2-2 | - | TRBV6-2/TRBV6-3
TGTGCCAGCAGTACGACCGGGACAGTCTATGGCTACACCTTC | CASSTTGTVYGYTF | TRBD1 | TRBJ1-2 | once | TRBV28
TGTGCCAGTAGTATGCGCGGAGGGTACGAGCAGTACTTC | CASSMRGGYEQYF | - | TRBJ2-7 | - | TRBV19
TGTGCCAGCACCATGGGGGGGGACTATGGCTACACCTTC | CASTMGGDYGYTF | - | TRBJ1-2 | - | TRBV28
TGTGCCAGCAGCCTCACCCAGATCTCTGGAAACACCATATATTTT | CASSLTQISGNTIYF | - | TRBJ1-3 | - | TRBV7-2
TGTGCCAGCAGCTTAGATGCAGGGAATCAGCCCCAGCATTTT | CASSLDAGNQPQHF | - | TRBJ1-5 | - | TRBV11-2
TGTGCCAGCAGCTTAGGCGGGGCGCGAGAAACTGAAGCTTTCTTT | CASSLGGARETEAFF | - | TRBJ1-1 | few | TRBV7-2
TGTGCCAGCAGCCACGGGACAGGAGCCTATGGCTACACCTTC | CASSHGTGAYGYTF | TRBD1 | TRBJ1-2 | - | TRBV5-8
TGTGCCAGCAGCACCGGGGAGGCCTACGAGCAGTACTTC | CASSTGEAYEQYF | - | TRBJ2-7 | once | TRBV13
TGTGCCAGCAGCTTATGGGGAGGCCGGGGAGATACGCAGTATTTT | CASSLWGGRGDTQYF | - | TRBJ2-3 | - | TRBV7-6
TGTGCCAGCAGCCCCCTTGGTAGCGGGATCTACGAGCAGTACTTC | CASSPLGSGIYEQYF | TRBD2 | TRBJ2-7 | - | TRBV9
TGTGCCAGCAGTCCCGGGATCGGGCGCCAGGCCTACGAGCAGTACTTC | CASSPGIGRQAYEQYF | - | TRBJ2-7 | once | TRBV27
TGTGCCAGCAGCCAAGGGGACGCCTTCTCCTACGAGCAGTACTTC | CASSQGDAFSYEQYF | - | TRBJ2-7 | - | TRBV4-2
TGCAGCGTTGAAGGGGGCGCGGTGGAGACCCAGTACTTC | CSVEGGAVETQYF | - | TRBJ2-5 | - | TRBV29-1